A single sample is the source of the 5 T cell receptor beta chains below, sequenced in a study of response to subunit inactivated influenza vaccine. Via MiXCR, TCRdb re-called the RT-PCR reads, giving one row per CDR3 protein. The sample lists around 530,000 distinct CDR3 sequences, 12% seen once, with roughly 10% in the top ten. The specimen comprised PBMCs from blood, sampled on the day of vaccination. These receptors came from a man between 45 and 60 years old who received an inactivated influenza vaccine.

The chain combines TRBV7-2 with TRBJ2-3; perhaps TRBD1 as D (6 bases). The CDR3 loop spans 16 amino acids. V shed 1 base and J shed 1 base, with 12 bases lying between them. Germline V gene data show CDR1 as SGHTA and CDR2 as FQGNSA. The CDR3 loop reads CASSLVARGGTDTQYF. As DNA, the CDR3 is TGTGCCAGCAGCTTAGTGGCCAGGGGTGGCACAGATACGCAGTATTTT.

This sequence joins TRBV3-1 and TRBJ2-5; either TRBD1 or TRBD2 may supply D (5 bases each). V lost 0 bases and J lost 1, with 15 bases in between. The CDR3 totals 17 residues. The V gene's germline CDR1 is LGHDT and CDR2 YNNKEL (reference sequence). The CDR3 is CASSQESPLGTQETQYF. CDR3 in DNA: TGTGCCAGCAGCCAAGAAAGCCCACTAGGGACCCAAGAGACCCAGTACTTC.

CDR3 residues: CASSQDLGNEQFF. The CDR3 region has the DNA TGCGCCAGCAGCCAAGATTTGGGTAATGAGCAGTTCTTC. The rearrangement joins TRBV4-3 to TRBJ2-1; D is uncertain. The CDR3 contains 13 residues. Trimming stripped 0 bases from V and 7 bases from J, with 7 bases between. The V gene's germline CDR1 is LGHNA and CDR2 YSLEER.

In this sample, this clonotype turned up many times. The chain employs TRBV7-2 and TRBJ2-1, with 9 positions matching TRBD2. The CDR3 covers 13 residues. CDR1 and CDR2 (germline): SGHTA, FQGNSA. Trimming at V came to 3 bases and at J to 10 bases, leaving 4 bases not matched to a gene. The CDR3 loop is CASSFSSGVEQFF. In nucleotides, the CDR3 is TGTGCCAGCAGCTTCTCTAGCGGGGTGGAGCAGTTCTTC.

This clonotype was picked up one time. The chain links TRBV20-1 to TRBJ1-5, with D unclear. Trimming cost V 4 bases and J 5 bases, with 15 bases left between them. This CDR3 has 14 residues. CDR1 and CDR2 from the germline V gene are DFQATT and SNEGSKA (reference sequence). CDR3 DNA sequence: TGCAGTGCTACCTATACAAGGAGGCATCAGCCCCAGCATTTT. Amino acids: CSATYTRRHQPQHF.